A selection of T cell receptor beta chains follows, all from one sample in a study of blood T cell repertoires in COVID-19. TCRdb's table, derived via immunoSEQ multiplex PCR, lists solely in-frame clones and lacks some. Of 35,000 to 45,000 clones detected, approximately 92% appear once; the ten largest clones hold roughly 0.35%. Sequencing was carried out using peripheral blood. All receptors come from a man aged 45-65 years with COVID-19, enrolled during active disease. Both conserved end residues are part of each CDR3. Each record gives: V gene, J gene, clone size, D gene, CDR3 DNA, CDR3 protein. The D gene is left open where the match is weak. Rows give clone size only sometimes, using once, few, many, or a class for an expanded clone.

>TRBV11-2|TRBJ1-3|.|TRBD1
TGTGCCAGCAGCTTCCAGGGGGCCGCTGGAAACACCATATATTTT
CASSFQGAAGNTIYF
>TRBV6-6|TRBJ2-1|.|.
TGTGCCAGCAGTTTCTACAGGGAAGCCAATGAGCAGTTCTTC
CASSFYREANEQFF
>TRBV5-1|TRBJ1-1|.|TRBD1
TGCGCCAGCCAGTGGGGACAGGGGATACAAAATGAAGCTTTCTTT
CASQWGQGIQNEAFF
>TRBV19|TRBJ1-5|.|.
TGTGCCAGTAGTGCGAACAATCAGCCCCAGCATTTT
CASSANNQPQHF
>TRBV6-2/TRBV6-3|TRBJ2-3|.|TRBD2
TGTGCCAGCAGCCGACTAGCGCTAAACCTGGGGGCAGATACGCAGTATTTT
CASSRLALNLGADTQYF
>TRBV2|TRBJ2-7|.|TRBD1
TGTGCCAGCAAACCCCGGACAGGGGAGTTCTACGAGCAGTACTTC
CASKPRTGEFYEQYF
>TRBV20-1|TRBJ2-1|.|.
TGCAGTGCTAGTAGCGGTTCCTACAATGAGCAGTTCTTC
CSASSGSYNEQFF
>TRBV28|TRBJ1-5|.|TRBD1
TGTGCCAGCAGCCCAAGGGACAGCTATAGCAATCAGCCCCAGCATTTT
CASSPRDSYSNQPQHF
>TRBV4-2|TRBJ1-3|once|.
TGTGCCAGCAGCCAAAGCGCCGGGGGAGCTGGAAACACCATATATTTT
CASSQSAGGAGNTIYF
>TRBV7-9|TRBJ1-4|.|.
TGTGCCAGCAGCTTATCCGGGGTGGAAAAACTGTTTTTT
CASSLSGVEKLFF
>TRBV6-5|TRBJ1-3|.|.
TGTGCCAGCAGTTACTGGGGGCCCTCTGGAAACACCATATATTTT
CASSYWGPSGNTIYF
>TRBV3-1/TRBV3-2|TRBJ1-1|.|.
TGTGCCAGCAGCCAAGCACGGGGCACTGAAGCTTTCTTT
CASSQARGTEAFF
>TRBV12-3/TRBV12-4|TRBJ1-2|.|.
TGTGCCAGCAGGCCTACAGGGAGGGATGGCTACACCTTC
CASRPTGRDGYTF
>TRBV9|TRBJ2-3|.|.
TGTGCCAGCAGCGTAGGAGTGGTCAGCACAGATACGCAGTATTTT
CASSVGVVSTDTQYF
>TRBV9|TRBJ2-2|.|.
TGTGCCAGCAGCTTAACAGTCACCGGGGAGCTGTTTTTT
CASSLTVTGELFF
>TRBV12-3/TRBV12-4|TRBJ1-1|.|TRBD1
TGTGCCAGCAGTCTGACAGGGCTGACTGAAGCTTTCTTT
CASSLTGLTEAFF
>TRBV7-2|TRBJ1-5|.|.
TGTGCCAGCAGCCCCGAGCTTCCGGGGTATCAGCCCCAGCATTTT
CASSPELPGYQPQHF
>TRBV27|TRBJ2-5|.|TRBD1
TGTGCCAGCAGTTCCTCCGGGACAGGTGGCTTCGAGACCCAGTACTTC
CASSSSGTGGFETQYF
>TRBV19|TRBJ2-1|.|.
TGTGCCAGTAGTATAAGTCGCAGCAATGAGCAGTTCTTC
CASSISRSNEQFF
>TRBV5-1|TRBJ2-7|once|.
TGCGCCAGCAGCTTGGTGGCGGCATACGAGCAGTACTTC
CASSLVAAYEQYF
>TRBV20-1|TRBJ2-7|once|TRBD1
TGCAGTGCTAGTGTTTCGGGACAGGGAAGGAGCTGGGGGTCCTACGAGCAGTACTTC
CSASVSGQGRSWGSYEQYF
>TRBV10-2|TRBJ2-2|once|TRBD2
TGCGCCAGCAGTGGTAGCGGGGAGCGTCCCACCGGGGAGCTGTTTTTT
CASSGSGERPTGELFF
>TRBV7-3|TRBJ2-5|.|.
TGTGCCAGCAGCTTAAGGCCGGGGGAGACCCAGTACTTC
CASSLRPGETQYF
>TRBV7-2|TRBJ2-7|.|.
TGTGCCAGCAGCTTATTAACGGGTGCTTCCTACGAGCAGTACTTC
CASSLLTGASYEQYF
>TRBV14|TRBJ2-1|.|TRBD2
TGTGCCAGCAGCCCGCTAGCGGGAGGCCCTGAGCAGTTCTTC
CASSPLAGGPEQFF
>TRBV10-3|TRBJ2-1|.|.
TGTGCCATCAGTGAGTCCGCAGCTAGTAACAATGAGCAGTTCTTC
CAISESAASNNEQFF
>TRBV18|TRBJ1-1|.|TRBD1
TGTGCCAGCTCACCCACGGACAGGGACACTGAAGCTTTCTTT
CASSPTDRDTEAFF
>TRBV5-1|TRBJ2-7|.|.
TGCGCCAGCAGCTTGAGTGGAGTTCCGCAACAGGGAGACTTC
CASSLSGVPQQGDF
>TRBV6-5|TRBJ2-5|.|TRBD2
TGTGCCAGCACTTCTCCAGCGGGAGGGGAGACCCAGTACTTC
CASTSPAGGETQYF
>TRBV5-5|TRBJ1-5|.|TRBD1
TGTGCCAGCAGCACAACAGGGGATCAGCCCCAGCATTTT
CASSTTGDQPQHF
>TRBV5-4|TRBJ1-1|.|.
TGTGCCAGCAGCTTGGGCCTAAACACTGAAGCTTTCTTT
CASSLGLNTEAFF
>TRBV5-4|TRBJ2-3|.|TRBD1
TGTGCCAGCAGCTTGGGACAGGGAGTTTGGGATACGCAGTATTTT
CASSLGQGVWDTQYF
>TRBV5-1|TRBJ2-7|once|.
TGCGCCAGCAGCTTAGCATCGGGGAACGCCGAGCAGTACTTC
CASSLASGNAEQYF
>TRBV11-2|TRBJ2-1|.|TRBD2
TGTGCCAGCAGCACCGGACTAGCGGTCTACAATGAGCAGTTCTTC
CASSTGLAVYNEQFF
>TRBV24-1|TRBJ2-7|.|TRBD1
TGTGCCACCAGTGGTCGACAGGGGTGGGAGCAGTACTTC
CATSGRQGWEQYF
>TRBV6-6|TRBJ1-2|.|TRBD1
TGTGCCAGCAGTTACTCTGAAACAGGGGGCGATGGCTACACCTTC
CASSYSETGGDGYTF
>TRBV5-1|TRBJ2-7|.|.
TGCGCCAGCAGCTTGGCCGAGGCCCCCTACGAGCAGTACTTC
CASSLAEAPYEQYF
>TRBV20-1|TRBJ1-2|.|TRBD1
TGCAGTGCTAGTAACAGGGGGCGCAGAGCCGGCTACACCTTC
CSASNRGRRAGYTF
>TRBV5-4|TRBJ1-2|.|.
TGTGCCAGCAGCGAGCACGACAGCCCCTCCTTCTATGGCTACACCTTC
CASSEHDSPSFYGYTF
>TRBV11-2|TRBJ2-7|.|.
TGTGCCAGCAGCTTAGGGTGGAGCTCCTACGAGCAGTACTTC
CASSLGWSSYEQYF
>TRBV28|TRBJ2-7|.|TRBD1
TGTGCCAGCAGTTTAGGGGCAGGGGGCTCCTACGAGCAGTACTTC
CASSLGAGGSYEQYF
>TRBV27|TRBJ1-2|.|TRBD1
TGTGCCAGCACCACATTGCAGGGGGCGCGTCTAGGCTACACCTTC
CASTTLQGARLGYTF
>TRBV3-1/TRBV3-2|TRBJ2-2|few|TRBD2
TGTGCCAGCAGCCCTATCCCTGACGGGAGGGCCGATGACACCGGGGAGCTGTTTTTT
CASSPIPDGRADDTGELFF
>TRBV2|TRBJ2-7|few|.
TGTGCCAGCAGTGAGCGGAGGACCTCCTACGAGCAGTACTTC
CASSERRTSYEQYF
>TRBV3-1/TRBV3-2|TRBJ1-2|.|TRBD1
TGTGCCAGCAGCCAAGCGGACAGGGGGCCTCCCTCTGGCTACACCTTC
CASSQADRGPPSGYTF
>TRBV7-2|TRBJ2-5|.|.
TGTGCCAGCAGCTTAGTCGAGAGGGTACAAGGGACCCAGTACTTC
CASSLVERVQGTQYF
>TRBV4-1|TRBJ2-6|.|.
TGCGCCAGCAGCCCTAGACAGGCACACTCTGGGGCCAACGTCCTGACTTTC
CASSPRQAHSGANVLTF
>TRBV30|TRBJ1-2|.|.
TGTGCCTGGACAGAACGGACAGTGCTTGGCTACACCTTC
CAWTERTVLGYTF
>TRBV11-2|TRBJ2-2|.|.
TGTGCCAGCAGCTTAGCGGGGGACCGGGAGCTGTTTTTT
CASSLAGDRELFF
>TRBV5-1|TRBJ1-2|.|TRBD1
TGCGCCAGCAGCTTGGTAGGGGGCCTTGACTATGGCTACACCTTC
CASSLVGGLDYGYTF
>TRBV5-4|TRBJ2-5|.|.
TGTGCCAGCAGCTTGGGCAGGGCCCAAGAGACCCAGTACTTC
CASSLGRAQETQYF
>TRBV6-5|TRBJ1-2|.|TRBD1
TGTGCCAGCAGGAGGGGACAGGGAATCGGGGGCTACACCTTC
CASRRGQGIGGYTF
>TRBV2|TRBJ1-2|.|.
TGTGCCAGCAGTGAAGAAACAGTCTACTATGGCTACACCTTC
CASSEETVYYGYTF
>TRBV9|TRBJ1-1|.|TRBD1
TGTGCCAGCAGCCCACGGACAGGGGCGAACACTGAAGCTTTCTTT
CASSPRTGANTEAFF